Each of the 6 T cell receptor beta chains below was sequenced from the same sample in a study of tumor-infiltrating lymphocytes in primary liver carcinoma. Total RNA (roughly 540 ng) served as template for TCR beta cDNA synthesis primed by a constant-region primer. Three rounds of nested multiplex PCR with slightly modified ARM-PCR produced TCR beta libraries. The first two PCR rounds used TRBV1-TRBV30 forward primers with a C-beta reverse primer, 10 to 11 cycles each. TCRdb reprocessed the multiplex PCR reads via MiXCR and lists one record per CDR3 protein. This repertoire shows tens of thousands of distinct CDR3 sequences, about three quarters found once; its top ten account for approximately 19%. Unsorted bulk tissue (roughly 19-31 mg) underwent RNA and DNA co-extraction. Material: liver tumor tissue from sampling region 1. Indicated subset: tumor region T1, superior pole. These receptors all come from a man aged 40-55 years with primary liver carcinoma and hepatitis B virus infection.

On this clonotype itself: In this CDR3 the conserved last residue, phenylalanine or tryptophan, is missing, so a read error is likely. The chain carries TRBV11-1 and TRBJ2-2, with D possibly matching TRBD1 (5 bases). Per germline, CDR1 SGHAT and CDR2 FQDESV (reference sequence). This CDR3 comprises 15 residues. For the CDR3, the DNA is TGTGCCAGCAGAGCATGGGGCCTGAACACAGGGGAGCTGTTTATT. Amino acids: CASRAWGLNTGELFI.

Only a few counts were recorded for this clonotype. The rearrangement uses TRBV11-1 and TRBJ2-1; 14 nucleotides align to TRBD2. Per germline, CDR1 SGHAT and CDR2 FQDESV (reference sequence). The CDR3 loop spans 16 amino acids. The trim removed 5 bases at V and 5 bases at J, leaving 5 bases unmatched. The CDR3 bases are TGTGCCAGCAGCCCACGACTAGCGGGAGGGCACAATGAGCAGTTCTTC. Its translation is CASSPRLAGGHNEQFF.

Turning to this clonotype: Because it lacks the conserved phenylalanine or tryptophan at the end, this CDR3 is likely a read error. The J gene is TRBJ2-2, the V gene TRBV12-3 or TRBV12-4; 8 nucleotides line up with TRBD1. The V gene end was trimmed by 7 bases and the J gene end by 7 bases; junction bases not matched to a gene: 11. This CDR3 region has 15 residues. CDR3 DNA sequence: TGTGCCAGCACCCTGACAGGGGTCCTACTCGGGGAGCTGTTTTTG. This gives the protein CASTLTGVLLGELFL.

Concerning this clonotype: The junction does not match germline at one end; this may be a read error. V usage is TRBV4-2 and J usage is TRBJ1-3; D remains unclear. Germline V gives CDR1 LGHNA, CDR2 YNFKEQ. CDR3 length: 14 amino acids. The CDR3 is CAGSPTWAGNTIYF. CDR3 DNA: TGCGCCGGCAGCCCGACATGGGCCGGAAACACCATATATTTT.

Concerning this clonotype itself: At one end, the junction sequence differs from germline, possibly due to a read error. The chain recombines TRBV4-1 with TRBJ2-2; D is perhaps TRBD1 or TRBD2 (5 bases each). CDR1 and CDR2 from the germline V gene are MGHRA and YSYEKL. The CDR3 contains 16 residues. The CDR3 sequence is CASSQESTARTGELSF. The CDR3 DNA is TGCGCCAGCAGCCAAGAGTCGACAGCGCGCACCGGGGAGTTGTCTTTT.

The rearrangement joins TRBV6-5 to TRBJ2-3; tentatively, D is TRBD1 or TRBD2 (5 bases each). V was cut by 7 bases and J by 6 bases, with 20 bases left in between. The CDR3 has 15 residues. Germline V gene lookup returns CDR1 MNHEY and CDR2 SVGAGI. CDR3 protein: CASIPGTGNYDTQYF. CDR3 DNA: TGTGCCAGCATACCAGGGACGGGCAATTACGATACGCAGTATTTT.